A single T cell receptor (beta chain) is shown here with its context. Original processing methods: Reference gene primer amplification gave nucleated cell count estimates. Sequencing was performed with immunoSEQ multiplex PCR; in TCRdb, only in-frame clones are kept and a portion is missing. The V and J calls and clone size are taken from that table; D and trimming were inferred from the DNA. This table holds roughly 360,000 clones, 81% found once. This sample stems from a study of blood T cell repertoires in COVID-19. Study information: Donors in the United States, Italy and Spain gave samples during acute or convalescent COVID-19. Sample material is recorded as cDNA or gDNA derived from T cells, B-cell-depleted T cells, or PBMCs.

Germline CDR1 and CDR2: MNHEY and SMNVEV (reference sequence). The CDR3 runs to 14 residues. V lost 5 bases and J lost 4; bases outside the gene matches: 5. Sequencing input: peripheral blood. The V and J genes are TRBV27 and TRBJ1-2; the match to TRBD1 covers 9 bases. The origin of this receptor is a human donor with acute or convalescent COVID-19. The donor label of this sample is uncertain. In DNA form, the CDR3 reads TGTGCCAGCAGTCCACAGGGGGCTGCCTATGGCTACACCTTC. It is translated as CASSPQGAAYGYTF.